This TCR beta chain was found in a study of blood T cells in healthy people across ages. Primed by a sample-barcoded 5' primer and a J-beta primer mix, a second PCR proceeded for about 7 to 11 cycles. TCRdb redid the calling of the 5' RACE reads with MiXCR, one entry per CDR3 protein. The sample lists around 940,000 distinct CDR3 sequences, 45% to 60% occurring once. The sequencing input was blood. The TCR comes from a woman aged 55-69 years in good health.

In nucleotides, the CDR3 is TGTGCCACCAGCAGAGAACCCCTAGCGGGAGGTTCCTACAATGAGCAGTTCTTC. As protein: CATSREPLAGGSYNEQFF. The V call is TRBV15, the J call TRBJ2-1; 11 positions match TRBD2. The CDR3 loop spans 18 amino acids. Germline CDR1 reads LNHNV; CDR2 reads YYDKDF (reference sequence). Trimming removed 0 bases from V and 1 base from J; junction bases left unmatched: 5.